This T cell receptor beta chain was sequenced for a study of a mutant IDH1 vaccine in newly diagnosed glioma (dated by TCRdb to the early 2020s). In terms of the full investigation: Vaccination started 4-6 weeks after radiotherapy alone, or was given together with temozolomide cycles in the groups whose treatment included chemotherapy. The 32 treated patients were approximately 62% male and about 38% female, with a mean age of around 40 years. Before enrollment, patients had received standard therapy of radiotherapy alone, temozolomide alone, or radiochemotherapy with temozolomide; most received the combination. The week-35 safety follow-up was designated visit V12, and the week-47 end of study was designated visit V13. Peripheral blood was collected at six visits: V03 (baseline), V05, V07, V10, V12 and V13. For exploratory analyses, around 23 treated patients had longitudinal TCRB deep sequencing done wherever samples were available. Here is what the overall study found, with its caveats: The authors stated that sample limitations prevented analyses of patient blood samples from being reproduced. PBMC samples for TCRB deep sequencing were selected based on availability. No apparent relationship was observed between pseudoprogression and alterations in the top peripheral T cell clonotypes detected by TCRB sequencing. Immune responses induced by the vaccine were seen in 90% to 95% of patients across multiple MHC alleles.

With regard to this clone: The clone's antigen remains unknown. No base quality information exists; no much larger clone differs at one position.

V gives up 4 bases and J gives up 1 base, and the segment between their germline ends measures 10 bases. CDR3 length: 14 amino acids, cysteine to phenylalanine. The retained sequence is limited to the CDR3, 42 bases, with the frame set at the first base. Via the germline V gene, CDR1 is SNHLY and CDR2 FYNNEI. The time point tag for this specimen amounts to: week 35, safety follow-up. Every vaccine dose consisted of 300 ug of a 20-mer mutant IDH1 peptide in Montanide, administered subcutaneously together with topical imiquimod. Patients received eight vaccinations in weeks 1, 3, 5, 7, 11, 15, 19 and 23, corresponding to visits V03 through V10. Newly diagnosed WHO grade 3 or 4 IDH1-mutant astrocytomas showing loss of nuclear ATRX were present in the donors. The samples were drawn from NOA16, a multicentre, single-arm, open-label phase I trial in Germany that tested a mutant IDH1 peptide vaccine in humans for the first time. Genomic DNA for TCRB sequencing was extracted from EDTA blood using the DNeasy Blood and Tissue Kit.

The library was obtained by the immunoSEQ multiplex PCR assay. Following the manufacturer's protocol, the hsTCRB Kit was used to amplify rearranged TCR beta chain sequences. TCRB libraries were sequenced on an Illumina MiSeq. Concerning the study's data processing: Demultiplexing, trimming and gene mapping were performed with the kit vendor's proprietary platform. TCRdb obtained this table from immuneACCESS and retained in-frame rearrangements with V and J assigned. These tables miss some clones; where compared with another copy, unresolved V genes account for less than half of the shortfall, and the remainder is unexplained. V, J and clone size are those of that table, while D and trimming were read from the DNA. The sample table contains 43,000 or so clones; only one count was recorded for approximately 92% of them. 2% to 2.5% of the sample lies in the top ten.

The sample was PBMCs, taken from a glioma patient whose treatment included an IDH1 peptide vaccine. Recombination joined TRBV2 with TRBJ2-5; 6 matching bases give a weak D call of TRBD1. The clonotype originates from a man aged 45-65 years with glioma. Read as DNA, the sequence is TGTGCCAGCAGTGTTCGACAGGTCCAAGAGACCCAGTACTTC. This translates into CASSVRQVQETQYF.